These T cell receptor beta chains were read from a single sample in a study of beta chain features in type 1 diabetes. TCRdb keeps only in-frame clones here, not all; method: immunoSEQ multiplex PCR. Of under 450,000 clones in the sample, about 15% were seen once. Sequencing used naive CD4+ T cells from blood. All receptors derive from a man younger than 45 in good health. Each CDR3 is given with its conserved first and last residue. Fields, in order: CDR3 DNA, CDR3 protein, J gene, D gene, clone size, V gene. D genes are given only for firm matches. Clone size is not always given. Where it is, it says once, few, many or a class for expanded clones.

CDR3nt: TGCGCCAGCAGCCAAGATCAGCACGGCATCCAAGAGACCCAGTACTTC
CDR3aa: CASSQDQHGIQETQYF
j_gene: TRBJ2-5
d_gene: -
abundance: few
v_gene: TRBV4-3

CDR3nt: TGTGCCAGCAGTTGGACAGGGTCGGATGAGCAGTTCTTC
CDR3aa: CASSWTGSDEQFF
j_gene: TRBJ2-1
d_gene: TRBD1
abundance: -
v_gene: TRBV7-2

CDR3nt: TGTGCCAGTAGTATTGGTGTGGGCAATCAGCCCCAGCATTTT
CDR3aa: CASSIGVGNQPQHF
j_gene: TRBJ1-5
d_gene: -
abundance: few
v_gene: TRBV19

CDR3nt: TGCGCCAGCAGCCAAGATTGGATTAGCGCAACTAATGAAAAACTGTTTTTT
CDR3aa: CASSQDWISATNEKLFF
j_gene: TRBJ1-4
d_gene: -
abundance: few
v_gene: TRBV4-3

CDR3nt: TGTGCCAGTAGTACTTGGGGGGTAGAGACCCAGTACTTC
CDR3aa: CASSTWGVETQYF
j_gene: TRBJ2-5
d_gene: -
abundance: few
v_gene: TRBV19

CDR3nt: TGTGCCAGCATACAGAGTAGCGGGAGGGTTGGTGAGCAGTTCTTC
CDR3aa: CASIQSSGRVGEQFF
j_gene: TRBJ2-1
d_gene: TRBD2
abundance: few
v_gene: TRBV5-4

CDR3nt: TGCAGCGTTGCTCGGGGGGAGGGTGAGCAGTTCTTC
CDR3aa: CSVARGEGEQFF
j_gene: TRBJ2-1
d_gene: TRBD2
abundance: -
v_gene: TRBV29-1

CDR3nt: TGTGCCAGCAAAGGCTTTCGCGGGGGGCCAGGCTACGAGCAGTACTTC
CDR3aa: CASKGFRGGPGYEQYF
j_gene: TRBJ2-7
d_gene: TRBD2
abundance: -
v_gene: TRBV7-2

CDR3nt: TGTGCCAGCAGTGAACCGCGGGTAACTAATGAAAAACTGTTTTTT
CDR3aa: CASSEPRVTNEKLFF
j_gene: TRBJ1-4
d_gene: -
abundance: few
v_gene: TRBV25-1

CDR3nt: TGCAGCGTTGGGGACATAGGCGTACAGACCCAGTACTTC
CDR3aa: CSVGDIGVQTQYF
j_gene: TRBJ2-5
d_gene: -
abundance: -
v_gene: TRBV29-1

CDR3nt: TGTGCCAGCAGCCAAGGACTAGCGGGAGCCAAAAACATTCAGTACTTC
CDR3aa: CASSQGLAGAKNIQYF
j_gene: TRBJ2-4
d_gene: TRBD2
abundance: many
v_gene: TRBV14

CDR3nt: TGTGCCAGCAGCTTAGGGTCCTTAAAACTCTATGGCTACACCTTC
CDR3aa: CASSLGSLKLYGYTF
j_gene: TRBJ1-2
d_gene: -
abundance: -
v_gene: TRBV9

CDR3nt: TGTGCCAGCAGCAAAAGCCCGACAGGGATAATCTACAATGAGCAGTTCTTC
CDR3aa: CASSKSPTGIIYNEQFF
j_gene: TRBJ2-1
d_gene: -
abundance: -
v_gene: TRBV21-1

CDR3nt: TGCGCCAGCAGCCAAGTTTCGGGGGCGCGGGATCAGCCCCAGCATTTT
CDR3aa: CASSQVSGARDQPQHF
j_gene: TRBJ1-5
d_gene: -
abundance: few
v_gene: TRBV4-1

CDR3nt: TGCGCCAGCAGTGAGTCGGCAGGGGGATCACCCCTCCACTTT
CDR3aa: CASSESAGGSPLHF
j_gene: TRBJ1-6
d_gene: TRBD1
abundance: -
v_gene: TRBV10-2

CDR3nt: TGTGCCAGTAGTATAAACGAGGATTCACCCCTCCACTTT
CDR3aa: CASSINEDSPLHF
j_gene: TRBJ1-6
d_gene: -
abundance: -
v_gene: TRBV19

CDR3nt: TGTGCCAGCAGCGTAGCTAACTGGGGGGCGGATACGCAGTATTTT
CDR3aa: CASSVANWGADTQYF
j_gene: TRBJ2-3
d_gene: -
abundance: few
v_gene: TRBV9